The sequence of this T cell receptor beta chain was determined in a study of T cells after yellow fever vaccination. V lost 0 bases and J lost 8, with 19 bases in between. Per germline, CDR1 LGHNA and CDR2 YSLEER. This CDR3 is 16 amino acids long. They built TCR cDNA with 5'RACE template switching, a step that put in a universal primer site and UMIs. TCRdb passed the 5' RACE reads through MiXCR, listing each CDR3 protein once. The data contain about 340,000 distinct CDR3 sequences, around 12% of them seen just once; the ten biggest clones take up 3.2%. Here the sequenced sample was CD4+ T cells sorted from PBMCs, taken 15 days after the yellow fever booster vaccination. This sequence was found in a young man who received the YFV17D yellow fever vaccine. V gene TRBV4-3 combines with J gene TRBJ1-2; D call uncertain. The CDR3 here is CASSQDGGDVGVGYTF. The CDR3 region has the DNA TGCGCCAGCAGCCAAGACGGCGGCGACGTTGGGGTCGGCTACACCTTC.